This T cell receptor (beta chain) was sequenced during a study of blood T cell repertoires in COVID-19. Study in general: Whether acute or convalescent, the COVID-19 samples came from the United States, Italy and Spain. PBMCs, B-cell-depleted T cells, or T cells were the source of the cDNA or gDNA that made up the material.

Trimming took 0 bases from V and 4 from J; bases not matched to a gene: 4. Germline V lookup: CDR1 LGHNA, CDR2 YNFKEQ. The CDR3 consists of 15 residues. In the authors' methods: Amplification of reference gene primers was used by the study to estimate nucleated cell counts. Sequencing used immunoSEQ multiplex PCR; TCRdb keeps in-frame clones, though not all of them. V and J calls and clone size are given by that table; D and trimming were obtained from the DNA. The top ten hold 1% of the sample, which has 250,000 to 400,000 clones, roughly 84% seen once. This sequence was found in a middle-aged man with active or convalescent COVID-19. This sequence joins TRBV4-2 and TRBJ2-7, with 9 bases fitting TRBD2. The source material was peripheral blood. As DNA, the CDR3 is TGTGCCAGCAGCCAAGACATAGCGGGAGTATACGAGCAGTACTTC. This translates into CASSQDIAGVYEQYF.